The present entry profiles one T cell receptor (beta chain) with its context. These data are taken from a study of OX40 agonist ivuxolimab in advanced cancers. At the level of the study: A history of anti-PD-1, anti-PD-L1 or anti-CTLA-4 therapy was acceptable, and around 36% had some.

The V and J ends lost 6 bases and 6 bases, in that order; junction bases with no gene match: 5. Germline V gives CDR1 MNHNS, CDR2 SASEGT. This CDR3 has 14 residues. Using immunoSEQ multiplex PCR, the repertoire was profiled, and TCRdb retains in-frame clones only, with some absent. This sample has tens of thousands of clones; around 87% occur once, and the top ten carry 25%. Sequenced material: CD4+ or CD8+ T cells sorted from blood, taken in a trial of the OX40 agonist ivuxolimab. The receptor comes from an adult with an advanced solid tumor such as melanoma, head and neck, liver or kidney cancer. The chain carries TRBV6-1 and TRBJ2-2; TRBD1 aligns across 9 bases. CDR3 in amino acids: CASRGQGMAGELFF. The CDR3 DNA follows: TGTGCCAGCAGGGGACAGGGTATGGCCGGGGAGCTGTTTTTT.